This is a list of T cell receptor beta chains from one sample in a study of T cell changes during pregnancy in multiple sclerosis. This table comes from immunoSEQ multiplex PCR, and its TCRdb copy is limited to in-frame clones, with some not included. Of about 89,000 clones listed, 94% were seen once; the top ten hold around 0.86%. Sample: peripheral blood, taken in the third trimester of pregnancy. The source of these receptors is a female donor with multiple sclerosis, enrolled in a pregnancy study. CDR3s include the opening cysteine and the closing phenylalanine or tryptophan. A D gene is named only where the DNA matches it firmly. Only some rows state a clone size, as once, few, many or a class for expanded clones.

v_call,clone_size,j_call,d_call,cdr3_nt,cdr3_aa
TRBV7-9,-,TRBJ2-1,-,TGTGCCAGCAGCTTAGACGGCAATGAGCAGTTCTTC,CASSLDGNEQFF
TRBV6-1,-,TRBJ2-7,TRBD2,TGTGCCAGCAGTGTTAGCCTAGCGGGCCCATCCTACGAGCAGTACTTC,CASSVSLAGPSYEQYF
TRBV5-8,-,TRBJ1-4,TRBD1,TGTGCCAGCAGCCCCCCAAGGGGGACAGGGTACGAAAAACTGTTTTTT,CASSPPRGTGYEKLFF
TRBV5-1,-,TRBJ2-3,-,TGCGCCAGCAGCTTGGGCGGAGACACAGATACGCAGTATTTT,CASSLGGDTDTQYF
TRBV6-1,-,TRBJ1-1,TRBD1,TGTGCCAGCAGTGAATTGGGACAGGGGATGAACACTGAAGCTTTCTTT,CASSELGQGMNTEAFF
TRBV28,-,TRBJ1-5,TRBD1,TGTGCCAGCAGGAAACAGGGGGATCAGCCCCAGCATTTT,CASRKQGDQPQHF
TRBV4-3,-,TRBJ2-1,TRBD2,TGCGCCAGCAGCCTTACTAGCGGGAGCAGCAATGAGCAGTTCTTC,CASSLTSGSSNEQFF
TRBV28,-,TRBJ1-5,TRBD1,TGTGCCAGCAGTTTCCGGGGGACAGTATATAGCAATCAGCCCCAGCATTTT,CASSFRGTVYSNQPQHF
TRBV7-9,-,TRBJ2-7,TRBD1,TGTGCCAGCAGCTTAACCGGGACAGGGGGCGACGAGCAGTACTTC,CASSLTGTGGDEQYF
TRBV6-6,-,TRBJ1-1,TRBD1,TGTGCCAGCAGTTTTAATACAGGGGGCTCGTACACTGAAGCTTTCTTT,CASSFNTGGSYTEAFF
TRBV18,-,TRBJ1-1,-,TGTGCCAGCTCACCGGAGGATATGAACACTGAAGCTTTCTTT,CASSPEDMNTEAFF
TRBV10-3,-,TRBJ2-1,-,TGTGCCATCGGCACGGGAGTTGTCGCCTACAATGAGCAGTTCTTC,CAIGTGVVAYNEQFF
TRBV4-2,-,TRBJ2-5,-,TGTGCCAGCAGCCAAGCGGGGTACCAAGAGACCCAGTACTTC,CASSQAGYQETQYF
TRBV27,once,TRBJ1-1,TRBD1,TGTGCCAGCAGAGGGGGCGGTGGGACTGAAGCTTTCTTT,CASRGGGGTEAFF
TRBV6-5,-,TRBJ1-2,-,TGTGCCAGCGGGGGGGAGAACTATGGCTACACCTTC,CASGGENYGYTF
TRBV21-1,-,TRBJ2-7,-,TGTGCCAGCAGCAAAGCGCTGACAGGGGGCTACGAGCAGTACTTC,CASSKALTGGYEQYF
TRBV5-4,-,TRBJ2-2,TRBD2,TGTGCCAGCAGCTTGGTTCCTAGCGGATACACGAACACCGGGGAGCTGTTTTTT,CASSLVPSGYTNTGELFF
TRBV11-2,-,TRBJ1-1,-,TGTGCCAGCAGCTTCTTGGTGGGCCCCAACACTGAAGCTTTCTTT,CASSFLVGPNTEAFF
TRBV6-1,-,TRBJ1-2,TRBD1,TGTGCCAGCAGTGAACAGGCTGACAGGGGTGGCTACACCTTC,CASSEQADRGGYTF
TRBV4-1,-,TRBJ2-5,-,TGCGCCAGCAGCCGCCGGTGGGAGACTTCAAAGGAAGAGACCCAGTACTTC,CASSRRWETSKEETQYF
TRBV28,-,TRBJ2-5,TRBD2,TGTGCCAGCAGTCCTAAATCCTTAGCGGGACCACAAGAGACCCAGTACTTC,CASSPKSLAGPQETQYF
TRBV30,once,TRBJ2-1,TRBD2,TGTGCCTGGAGGGGGCGGGAGCGGGGCCAATACAATGAGCAGTTCTTC,CAWRGRERGQYNEQFF
TRBV2,-,TRBJ2-3,TRBD1,TGTGCCAGCAGTGGCCGGGACAGGGGCACAGATACGCAGTATTTT,CASSGRDRGTDTQYF
TRBV18,once,TRBJ2-7,-,TGTGCCAGCTCACAGGGAGGCGAGCAGTACTTC,CASSQGGEQYF
TRBV27,-,TRBJ2-3,-,TGTGCCAGCAGTTTAGGATCTCGGGGGAGGACAGATACGCAGTATTTT,CASSLGSRGRTDTQYF
TRBV11-3,-,TRBJ2-7,-,TGTGCCAGCAGCTTAGGTCCGGGAGTTGGCCACGAGCAGTACTTC,CASSLGPGVGHEQYF
TRBV19,-,TRBJ1-2,-,TGTGCCAGTAGTATAGGCGGGGTGACTAACTATGGCTACACCTTC,CASSIGGVTNYGYTF
TRBV2,-,TRBJ2-3,-,TGTGCCAGCAGGGGGGGGCGGGGACACACAGATACGCAGTATTTT,CASRGGRGHTDTQYF
TRBV18,few,TRBJ2-1,-,TGTGCCAGCTCATACAAAGACACTCATAATGAGCAGTTCTTC,CASSYKDTHNEQFF
TRBV7-8,-,TRBJ2-1,TRBD2,TGTGCCAGCAGCTTAGTAGCGGGGGCTGAGCAGTTCTTC,CASSLVAGAEQFF
TRBV5-4,-,TRBJ2-7,-,TGTGCCAGCAGCTTTGGGCCATTGATCCCCAACGAGCAGTACTTC,CASSFGPLIPNEQYF
TRBV23-1,-,TRBJ2-7,-,TGCGCCAGCAGTCAATCGATTGGGAGCGAGCAGTACTTC,CASSQSIGSEQYF
TRBV7-8,-,TRBJ2-5,TRBD1,TGTGCCAGCAGCAGGGGGACAGGAAACCAAGAGACCCAGTACTTC,CASSRGTGNQETQYF
TRBV2,-,TRBJ2-7,-,TGTGCCAGCAGTGAGCCCCTTGGTAGCCGAGCGCGTCAGTACTTC,CASSEPLGSRARQYF
TRBV5-4,once,TRBJ1-1,-,TGTGCCAGCAGCTTGGCTCCAGGGGATATTGAAGCTTTCTTT,CASSLAPGDIEAFF
TRBV5-1,-,TRBJ2-7,-,TGCGCCAGCAGCTTGTCCTCCGCCTACGAGCAGTACTTC,CASSLSSAYEQYF
TRBV5-1,few,TRBJ1-1,-,TGCGCCAGCAGCTTGGCCATAGCAGGGGAATTTGCTTTCTTT,CASSLAIAGEFAFF
TRBV7-2,-,TRBJ2-2,-,TGTGCCAGCAGCTCCCTGGGGGGGCGGGGCACCGGGGAGCTGTTTTTT,CASSSLGGRGTGELFF
TRBV4-1,-,TRBJ2-3,TRBD1,TGCGCCAGCAGCCCGTACGACAGGGGGATTTCAGATACGCAGTATTTT,CASSPYDRGISDTQYF
TRBV9,once,TRBJ2-3,-,TGTGCCAGCAGCGAACGGACAGCTTCGTACGATACGCAGTATTTT,CASSERTASYDTQYF